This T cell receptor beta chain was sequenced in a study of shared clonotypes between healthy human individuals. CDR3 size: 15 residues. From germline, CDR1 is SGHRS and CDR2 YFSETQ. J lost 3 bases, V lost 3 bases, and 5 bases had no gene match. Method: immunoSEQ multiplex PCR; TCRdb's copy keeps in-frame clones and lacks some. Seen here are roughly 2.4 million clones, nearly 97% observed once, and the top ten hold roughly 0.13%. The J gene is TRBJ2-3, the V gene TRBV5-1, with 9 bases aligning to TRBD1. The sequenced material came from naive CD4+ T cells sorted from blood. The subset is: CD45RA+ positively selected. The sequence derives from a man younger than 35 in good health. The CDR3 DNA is TGCGCCAGCAGCTCCTACAGGGGGCTGACAGATACGCAGTATTTT. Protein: CASSSYRGLTDTQYF.